This TCR beta chain was recovered during a study of patients and donors after allogeneic stem cell transplantation. TCRdb used MiXCR to reprocess the RT-PCR reads, holding one entry per CDR3 protein. In the table there are tens of thousands of distinct CDR3 sequences, less than 5% of which are singletons. This CDR3 spans 15 amino acids. J lost 6 bases, V lost 6 bases, and 13 bases had no gene match. Germline V gene lookup returns CDR1 LGHDT and CDR2 YNNKEL (reference sequence). This clonotype was counted ten times or more. The TCR sequence derives from a human donor who was either an allogeneic HSCT recipient or a stem cell or donor lymphocyte infusion donor (not recorded which). It is not recorded whose cells these are; they may come from a transplant donor. The sequenced sample consisted of blood, either unsorted or a sorted T cell fraction (not recorded which). The chain recombines TRBV3-1 with TRBJ2-7, with 8 bases identical to TRBD2. This CDR3 reads CASSNPGTRSSEQYF. CDR3 bases: TGTGCCAGCAGTAACCCCGGGACTAGATCTTCCGAGCAGTACTTC.